The clone carrying this TCR beta chain showed up just once. The PCR ran on 60 Vbeta and 13 Jbeta primers. The protocol was immunoSEQ multiplex PCR, while the TCRdb copy is restricted to in-frame clones and leaves out a portion. This sample has approximately 260,000 clones, with approximately 84% found just once. V shed 1 base and J shed 2 bases, with 13 bases lying between them. Germline V lookup: CDR1 SGHTA, CDR2 FQGTGA. The CDR3 is 16 amino acids. These data come from a study of cytomegalovirus exposure and HLA in healthy donors. The receptor comes from a middle-aged woman in good health and CMV-seropositive. Sequenced sample: PBMCs. The V and J genes are TRBV7-3 and TRBJ2-3, with D perhaps TRBD2 (6 bases). CDR3 sequence reads: CASSLIAGTTTDTQYF. CDR3 DNA: TGTGCCAGCAGCTTAATTGCGGGAACCACCACAGATACGCAGTATTTT.